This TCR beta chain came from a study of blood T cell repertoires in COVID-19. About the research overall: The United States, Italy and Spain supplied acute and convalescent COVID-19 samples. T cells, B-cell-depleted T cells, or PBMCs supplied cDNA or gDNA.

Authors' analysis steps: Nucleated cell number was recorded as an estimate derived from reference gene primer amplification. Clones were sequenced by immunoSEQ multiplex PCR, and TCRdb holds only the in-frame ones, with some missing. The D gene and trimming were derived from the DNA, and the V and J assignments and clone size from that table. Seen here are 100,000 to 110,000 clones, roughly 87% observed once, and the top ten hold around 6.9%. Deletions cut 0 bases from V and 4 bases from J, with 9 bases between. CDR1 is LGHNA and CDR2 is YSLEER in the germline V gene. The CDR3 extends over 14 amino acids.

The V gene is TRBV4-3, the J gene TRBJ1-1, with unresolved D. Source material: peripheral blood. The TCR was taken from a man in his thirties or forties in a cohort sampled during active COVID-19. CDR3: CASSQEPGTTEAFF. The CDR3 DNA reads TGCGCCAGCAGCCAAGAGCCAGGAACCACTGAAGCTTTCTTT.